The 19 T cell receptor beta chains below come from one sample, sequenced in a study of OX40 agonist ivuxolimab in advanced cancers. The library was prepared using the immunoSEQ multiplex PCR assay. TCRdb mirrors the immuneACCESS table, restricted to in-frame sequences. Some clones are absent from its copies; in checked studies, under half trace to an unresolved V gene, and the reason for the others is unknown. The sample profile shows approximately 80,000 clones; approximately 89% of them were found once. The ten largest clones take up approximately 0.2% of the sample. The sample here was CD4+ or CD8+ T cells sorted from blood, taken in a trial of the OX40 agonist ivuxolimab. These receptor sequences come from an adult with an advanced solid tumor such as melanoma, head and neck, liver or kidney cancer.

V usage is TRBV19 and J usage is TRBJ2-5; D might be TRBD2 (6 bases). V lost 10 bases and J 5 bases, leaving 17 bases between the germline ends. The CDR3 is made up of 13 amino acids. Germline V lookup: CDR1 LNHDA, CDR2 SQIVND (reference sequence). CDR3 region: CATESAGRETQYF. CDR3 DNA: TGTGCCACCGAATCAGCAGGGAGGGAGACCCAGTACTTC.

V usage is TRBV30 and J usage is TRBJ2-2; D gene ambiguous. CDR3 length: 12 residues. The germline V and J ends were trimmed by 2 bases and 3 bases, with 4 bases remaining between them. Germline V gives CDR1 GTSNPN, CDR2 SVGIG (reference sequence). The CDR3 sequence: CAWSRDTGELFF. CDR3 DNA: TGTGCCTGGAGTAGGGACACCGGGGAGCTGTTTTTT.

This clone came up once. The CDR3 loop is CASNAQGETGELFF. CDR3 bases: TGCGCCAGCAACGCGCAGGGCGAAACCGGGGAGCTGTTTTTT. This chain joins TRBV10-2 and TRBJ2-2, with D tentatively TRBD1 (5 bases). CDR3 size: 14 residues. CDR1 and CDR2 from the germline V gene are WSHSY and SAAADI. V lost 7 bases, J lost 5 bases, and 14 bases lay in between.

This CDR3 is CASSERDRSGNTIYF. The CDR3 DNA sequence: TGTGCCAGCAGTGAACGGGACAGGTCTGGAAACACCATATATTTT. This chain joins TRBV6-1 and TRBJ1-3, with 8 bases matching TRBD1. The V segment lost 2 bases and the J segment 1 base; nucleotides outside the gene matches: 1. Germline loops: CDR1 MNHNS, CDR2 SASEGT. The CDR3 length is 15 residues.

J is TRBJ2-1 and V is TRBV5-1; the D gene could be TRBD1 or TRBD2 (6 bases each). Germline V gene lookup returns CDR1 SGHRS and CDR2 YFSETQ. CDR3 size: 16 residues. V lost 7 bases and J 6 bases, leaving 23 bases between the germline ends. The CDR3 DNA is TGCGCCAGCTCCGAGGGGGGCGGGAATTCCCTCAATGAGCAGTTCTTC. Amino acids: CASSEGGGNSLNEQFF.

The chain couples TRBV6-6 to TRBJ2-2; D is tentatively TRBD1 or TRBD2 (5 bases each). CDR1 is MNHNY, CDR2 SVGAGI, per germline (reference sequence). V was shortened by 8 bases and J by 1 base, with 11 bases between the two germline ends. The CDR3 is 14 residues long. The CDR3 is CASRGTLNTGELFF. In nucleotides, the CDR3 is TGTGCCAGCCGTGGGACCTTGAACACCGGGGAGCTGTTTTTT.

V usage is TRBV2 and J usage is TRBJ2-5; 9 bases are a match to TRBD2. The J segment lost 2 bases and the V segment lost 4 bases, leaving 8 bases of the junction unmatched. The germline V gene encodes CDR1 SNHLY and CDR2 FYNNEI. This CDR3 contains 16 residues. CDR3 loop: CASSALAGARQETQYF. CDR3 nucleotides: TGTGCCAGCAGTGCCTTAGCGGGGGCCCGACAAGAGACCCAGTACTTC.

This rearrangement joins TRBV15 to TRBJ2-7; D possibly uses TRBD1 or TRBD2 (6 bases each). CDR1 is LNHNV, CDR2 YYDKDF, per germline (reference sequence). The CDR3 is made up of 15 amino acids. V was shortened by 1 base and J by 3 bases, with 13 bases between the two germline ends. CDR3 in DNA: TGTGCCACCAGCAGAGGACCCGGGGGCGGCTACGAGCAGTACTTC. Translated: CATSRGPGGGYEQYF. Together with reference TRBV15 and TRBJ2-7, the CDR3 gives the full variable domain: DAMVIQNPRYQVTQFGKPVTLSCSQTLNHNVMYWYQQKSSQAPKLLFHYYDKDFNNEADTPDNFQSRRPNTSFCFLDIRSPGLGDTAMYLCATSRGPGGGYEQYFGPGTRLTVT.

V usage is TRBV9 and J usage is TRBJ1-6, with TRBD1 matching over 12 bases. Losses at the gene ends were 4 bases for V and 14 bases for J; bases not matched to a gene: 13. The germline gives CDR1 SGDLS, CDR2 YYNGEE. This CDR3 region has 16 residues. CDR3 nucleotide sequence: TGTGCCAGCAGCCCTAGGGGGACAGGGGGCTATTCGGCCCTCCACTTT. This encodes CASSPRGTGGYSALHF.

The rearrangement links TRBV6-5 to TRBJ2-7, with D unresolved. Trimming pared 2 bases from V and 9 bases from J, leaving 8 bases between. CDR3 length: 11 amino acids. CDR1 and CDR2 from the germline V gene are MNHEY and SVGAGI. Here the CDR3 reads CASSYVGVQYF. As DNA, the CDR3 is TGTGCCAGCAGTTACGTTGGAGTGCAGTACTTC.

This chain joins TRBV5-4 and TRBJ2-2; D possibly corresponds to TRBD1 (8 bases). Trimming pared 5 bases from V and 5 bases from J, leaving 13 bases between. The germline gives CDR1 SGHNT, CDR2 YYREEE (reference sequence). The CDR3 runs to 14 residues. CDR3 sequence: CASSKQGGTGELFF. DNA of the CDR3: TGTGCCAGCAGTAAACAGGGGGGGACCGGGGAGCTGTTTTTT. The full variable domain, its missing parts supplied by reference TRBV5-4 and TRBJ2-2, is ETGVTQSPTHLIKTRGQQVTLRCSSQSGHNTVSWYQQALGQGPQFIFQYYREEENGRGNFPPRFSGLQFPNYSSELNVNALELDDSALYLCASSKQGGTGELFFGEGSRLTVL.

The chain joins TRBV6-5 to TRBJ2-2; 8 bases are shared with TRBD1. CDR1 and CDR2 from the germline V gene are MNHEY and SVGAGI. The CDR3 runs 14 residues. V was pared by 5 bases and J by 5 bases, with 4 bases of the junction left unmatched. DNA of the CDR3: TGTGCCAGCAGTACAGGGGGTAGGACCGGGGAGCTGTTTTTT. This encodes CASSTGGRTGELFF.

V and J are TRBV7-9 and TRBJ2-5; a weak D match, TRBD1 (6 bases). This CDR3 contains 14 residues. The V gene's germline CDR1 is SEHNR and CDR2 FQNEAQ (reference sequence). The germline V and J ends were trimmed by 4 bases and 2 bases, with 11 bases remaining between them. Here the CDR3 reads CASSWGQGQETQYF. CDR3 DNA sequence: TGTGCCAGCAGCTGGGGCCAGGGGCAAGAGACCCAGTACTTC.

DNA for the CDR3: TGTGCCAGTAGTATATTACAGGATAGCACAGATACGCAGTATTTT. Translated, it gives CASSILQDSTDTQYF. This sequence joins TRBV19 and TRBJ2-3, with D maybe TRBD1 (5 bases). The ends were cut back, 2 bases at V and 0 bases at J, with 9 bases in the middle. Germline V gene data show CDR1 as LNHDA and CDR2 as SQIVND (reference sequence). This CDR3 contains 15 residues. Using reference TRBV19 and TRBJ2-3 for the parts outside the CDR3, the full variable domain is DGGITQSPKYLFRKEGQNVTLSCEQNLNHDAMYWYRQDPGQGLRLIYYSQIVNDFQKGDIAEGYSVSREKKESFPLTVTSAQKNPTAFYLCASSILQDSTDTQYFGPGTRLTVL.

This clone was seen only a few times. The CDR3 loop is CASNEGPGNTEAFF. CDR3 nucleotide sequence: TGTGCCAGTAACGAAGGACCGGGGAACACTGAAGCTTTCTTT. J is TRBJ1-1 and V is TRBV19; no clear D gene. Germline values: CDR1 LNHDA, CDR2 SQIVND (reference sequence). V lost 7 bases to trimming and J lost 1 base, with 13 bases between them. The CDR3 contains 14 residues.

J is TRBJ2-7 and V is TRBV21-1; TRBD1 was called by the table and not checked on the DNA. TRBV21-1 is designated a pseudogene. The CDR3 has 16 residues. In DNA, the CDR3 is TGTGCCAGCAGCAAAGAGTTCGGGACAGGGGGCAGAGAGCAGTACTTC. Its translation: CASSKEFGTGGREQYF.

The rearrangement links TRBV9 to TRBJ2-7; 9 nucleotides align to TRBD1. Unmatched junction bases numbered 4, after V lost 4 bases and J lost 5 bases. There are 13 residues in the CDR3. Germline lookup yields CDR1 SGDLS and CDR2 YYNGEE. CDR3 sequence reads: CASSRQGGHEQYF. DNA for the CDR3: TGTGCCAGCAGCAGACAGGGGGGCCACGAGCAGTACTTC.

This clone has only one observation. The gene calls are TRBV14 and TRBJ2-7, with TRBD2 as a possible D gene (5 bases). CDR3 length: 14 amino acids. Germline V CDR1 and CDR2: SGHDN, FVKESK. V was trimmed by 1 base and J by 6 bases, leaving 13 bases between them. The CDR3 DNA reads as TGTGCCAGCAGCCAAGTCGGGGTTATCGGCGAGCAGTACTTC. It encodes CASSQVGVIGEQYF.

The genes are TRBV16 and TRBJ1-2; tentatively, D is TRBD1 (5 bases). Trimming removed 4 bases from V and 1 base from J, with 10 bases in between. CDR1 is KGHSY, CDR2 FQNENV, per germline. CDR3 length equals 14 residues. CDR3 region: CASSPGHLNYGYTF. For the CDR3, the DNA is TGTGCCAGCAGCCCCGGACACCTTAACTATGGCTACACCTTC.